Shown below are 5 T cell receptor beta chains from a single sample sequenced in a study of cytomegalovirus exposure and HLA in healthy donors. The study ran its PCR with 60 Vbeta and 13 Jbeta primers. Some clones are missing from TCRdb's copy, which holds only in-frame ones; the method was immunoSEQ multiplex PCR. The sample yields about 190,000 clones, about four fifths seen once. Sequencing input: PBMCs. Receptor source: a woman between 18 and 30 years old in good health and CMV-seronegative.

The chain employs TRBV7-9 and TRBJ1-4; no clear D gene. Germline V gives CDR1 SEHNR, CDR2 FQNEAQ (reference sequence). V gave up 7 bases and J gave up 4 bases, with 10 bases separating them. This CDR3 spans 13 amino acids. The CDR3 here is CASKGRFNEKLFF. For the CDR3, the DNA is TGTGCCAGCAAAGGGAGGTTTAATGAAAAACTGTTTTTT.

This chain joins TRBV28 and TRBJ2-5; the match to TRBD1 covers 7 bases. The V gene's germline CDR1 is MDHEN and CDR2 SYDVKM. The CDR3 runs to 14 residues. The trim removed 8 bases at V and 4 bases at J, leaving 10 bases unmatched. For the CDR3, the DNA is TGTGCCAGCGCATTGCGACAGGGTCGAGAGACCCAGTACTTC. Protein sequence: CASALRQGRETQYF.

This clone was seen once. Written as DNA, the CDR3 is TGTGCCACCAGCAGGAGGACAGAGAACACAGATACGCAGTATTTT. This encodes CATSRRTENTDTQYF. The rearrangement joins TRBV15 to TRBJ2-3, with D possibly TRBD1 on 6 matching bases. The CDR3 loop spans 15 amino acids. V was cut by 3 bases and J by 2 bases, with 12 bases left in between. Germline CDR1 is LNHNV and CDR2 is YYDKDF (reference sequence). The full variable domain, completed using reference TRBV15 and TRBJ2-3, is DAMVIQNPRYQVTQFGKPVTLSCSQTLNHNVMYWYQQKSSQAPKLLFHYYDKDFNNEADTPDNFQSRRPNTSFCFLDIRSPGLGDTAMYLCATSRRTENTDTQYFGPGTRLTVL.

CDR3 sequence: CASSLRTGRMNTEAFF. CDR3 nucleotide sequence: TGTGCCAGCAGCTTACGGACAGGGAGAATGAACACTGAAGCTTTCTTT. The rearrangement uses TRBV7-9 and TRBJ1-1, with TRBD1 matching 8 bases. V was clipped by 2 bases and J by 0 bases; unmatched bases: 5. This CDR3 contains 16 residues. Germline loops: CDR1 SEHNR, CDR2 FQNEAQ (reference sequence).

The chain has TRBV19 and TRBJ1-2; weak D call: TRBD1 (5 bases). V was clipped by 4 bases and J by 6 bases, with 12 bases between them. The germline gives CDR1 LNHDA, CDR2 SQIVND (reference sequence). The CDR3 is 13 amino acids. In DNA form, the CDR3 reads TGTGCCAGTAGTACTCAGGGTATTCATGGCTACACCTTC. It translates to CASSTQGIHGYTF.